A selection of T cell receptor beta chains follows, all from one sample in a study of cytomegalovirus exposure and HLA in healthy donors. Using immunoSEQ multiplex PCR, the repertoire was profiled, and TCRdb retains in-frame clones only, with some absent. The sample consists of 110,000 to 150,000 clones, 75% to 85% of them appearing once. Sequencing was performed on PBMCs. These receptors came from a female donor in good health and CMV-seronegative. The conserved cysteine and the conserved F or W are not part of the CDR3 here.

v_gene	j_gene	CDR3aa
TRBV28	TRBJ1-2	ASSSQDYGYT
TRBV5-1	TRBJ1-2	ASSPQGALNYGYT
TRBV10-3	TRBJ1-5	AISESRDISNQPQH
TRBV4-1	TRBJ1-4	ASSQASGLQAGKLF
TRBV4-1	TRBJ1-5	ASSGGEGNQPQH
TRBV7-2	TRBJ1-2	ASSLDRTGAGGYT
TRBV6-1	TRBJ2-4	ASSEFVGGVAKNIQY
TRBV13	TRBJ2-7	ASSLGRAPGYEQY
TRBV6-6	TRBJ1-2	ASSYSGRGVDGYT
TRBV2	TRBJ2-7	ASIETGGAYEQY
TRBV27	TRBJ2-7	ASSLNRVHEQY
TRBV19	TRBJ1-2	ASSIQLQGANDGYT
TRBV6-5	TRBJ2-3	ASSLKGAGNTDTQY
TRBV7-2	TRBJ2-1	ASSLAGSLAGISAYNEQF
TRBV30	TRBJ2-3	AWSVLATDTQY
TRBV10-3	TRBJ1-2	AINQGSNYGYT
TRBV25-1	TRBJ2-1	ASKQGEKNEQF
TRBV30	TRBJ1-1	AWSVERRGKAF
TRBV19	TRBJ1-1	ASSPTGRNTEAF
TRBV5-5	TRBJ1-1	ASSLSSNTEAF
TRBV7-6	TRBJ1-4	ASSLTGGTNEKLF
TRBV7-2	TRBJ2-7	ASSLQASYEQY
TRBV4-3	TRBJ1-5	ASSQNGDQPQH
TRBV28	TRBJ1-5	ASHSENRSNQPQH
TRBV2	TRBJ2-7	ASSRDRGDEQY
TRBV4-1	TRBJ2-1	ASSQMGLRGRATSYNEQF
TRBV5-1	TRBJ1-2	ASSLVSFYGYT
TRBV4-1	TRBJ2-1	ASSQGGSRGRYNEQF
TRBV7-9	TRBJ1-2	ASSYYFAGYT
TRBV19	TRBJ1-3	ASSDQGCTIY
TRBV5-1	TRBJ1-2	ASSSTDRVNYGYT
TRBV7-7	TRBJ2-5	ASSPRTSGQETQY
TRBV4-1	TRBJ2-1	ASSTLGGAARIEQF
TRBV6-4	TRBJ2-6	ASSPGQISGANVLT
TRBV19	TRBJ2-1	ASSIDPYNEQF
TRBV6-1	TRBJ1-5	ASNSGGRNQPQH
TRBV5-6	TRBJ2-7	ASSFSRGGFIDLYEQY
TRBV11-3	TRBJ1-4	ASTLRDRANEKLF
TRBV6-6	TRBJ2-2	ASRPSGSYTGELF
TRBV4-3	TRBJ2-1	ASSWGVDYNEQF